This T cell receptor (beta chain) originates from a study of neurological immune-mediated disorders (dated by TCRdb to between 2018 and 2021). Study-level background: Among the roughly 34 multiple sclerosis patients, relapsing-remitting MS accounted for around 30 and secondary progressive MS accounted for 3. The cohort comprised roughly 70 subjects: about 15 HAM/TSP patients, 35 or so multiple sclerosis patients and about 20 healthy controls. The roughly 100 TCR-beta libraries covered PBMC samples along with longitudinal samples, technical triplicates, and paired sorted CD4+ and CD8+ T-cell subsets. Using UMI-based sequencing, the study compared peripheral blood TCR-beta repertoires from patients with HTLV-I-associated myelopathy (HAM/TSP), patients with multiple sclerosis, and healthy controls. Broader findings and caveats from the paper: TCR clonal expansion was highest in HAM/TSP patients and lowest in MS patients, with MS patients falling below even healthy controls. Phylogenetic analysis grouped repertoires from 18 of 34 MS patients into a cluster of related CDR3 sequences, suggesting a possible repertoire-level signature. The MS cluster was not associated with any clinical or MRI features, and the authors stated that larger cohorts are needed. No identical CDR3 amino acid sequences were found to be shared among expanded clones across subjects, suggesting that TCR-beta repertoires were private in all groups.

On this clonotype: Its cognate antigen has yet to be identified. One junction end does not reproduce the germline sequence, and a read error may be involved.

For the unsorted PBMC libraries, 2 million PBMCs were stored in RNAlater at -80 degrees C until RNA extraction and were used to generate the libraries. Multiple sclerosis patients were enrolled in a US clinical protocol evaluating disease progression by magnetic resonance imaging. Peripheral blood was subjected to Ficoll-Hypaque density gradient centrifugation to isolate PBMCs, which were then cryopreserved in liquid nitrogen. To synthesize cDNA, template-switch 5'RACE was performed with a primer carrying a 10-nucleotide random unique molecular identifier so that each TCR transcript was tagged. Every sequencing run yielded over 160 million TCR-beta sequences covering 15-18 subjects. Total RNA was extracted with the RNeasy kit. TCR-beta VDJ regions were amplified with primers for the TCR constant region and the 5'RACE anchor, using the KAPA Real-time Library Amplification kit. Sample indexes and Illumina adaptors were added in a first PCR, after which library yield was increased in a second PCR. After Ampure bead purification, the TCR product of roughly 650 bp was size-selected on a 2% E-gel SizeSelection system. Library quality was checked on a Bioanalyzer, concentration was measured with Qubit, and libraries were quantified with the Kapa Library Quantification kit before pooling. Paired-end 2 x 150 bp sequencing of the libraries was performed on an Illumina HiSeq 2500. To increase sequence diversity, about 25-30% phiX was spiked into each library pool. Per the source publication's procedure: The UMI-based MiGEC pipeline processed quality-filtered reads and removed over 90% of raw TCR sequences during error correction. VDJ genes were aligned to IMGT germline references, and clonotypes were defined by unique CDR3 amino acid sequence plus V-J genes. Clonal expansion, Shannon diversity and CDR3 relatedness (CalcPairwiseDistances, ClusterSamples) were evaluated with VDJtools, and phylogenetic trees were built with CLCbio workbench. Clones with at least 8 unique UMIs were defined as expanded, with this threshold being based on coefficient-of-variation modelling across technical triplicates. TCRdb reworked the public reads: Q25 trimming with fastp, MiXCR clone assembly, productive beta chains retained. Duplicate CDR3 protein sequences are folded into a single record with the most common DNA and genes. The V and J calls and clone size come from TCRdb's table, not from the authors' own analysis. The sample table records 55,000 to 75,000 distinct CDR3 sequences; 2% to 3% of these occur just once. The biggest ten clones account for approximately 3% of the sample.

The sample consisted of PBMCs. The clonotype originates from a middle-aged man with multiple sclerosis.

In nucleotide form, the sequence is TGTGTCAGCAGCCAAAGGGTCACCGGGGAGCTGTTTTTT. The resulting protein is CVSSQRVTGELFF. The chain is made from TRBV14 and TRBJ2-2, with the D gene not clear enough to name. The CDR3 holds 13 amino acids from the cysteine to the phenylalanine. Only the CDR3 region is kept as DNA, spanning 39 bases read in frame from base 1. In the germline V gene, CDR1 corresponds to SGHDN and CDR2 to FVKESK.